This entry concerns a single T cell receptor (beta chain). As yet, its antigen is unknown. This entry belongs to a study of long-term antiretroviral therapy in people with HIV. For the study at large: By about a decade, the earliest samples predate the 2015 immediate-ART recommendation. Notes on the study in general: Diversity measured after ART increased yet remained under transplant donor controls. Among HIV repertoires, CDR3 length ranges were narrower than those of controls. In the period from the mid-2000s to the late 2010s, blood was collected, possibly under older ART regimens.

Survey-level resolution applied to immunoSEQ assay v3.0. The assay was immunoSEQ multiplex PCR, and TCRdb's table has in-frame clones only and misses some. The profile shows tens of thousands of clones, 65% to 85% of them singletons. Trimming removed 3 bases at V and 2 bases at J, with 8 bases between. Germline V lookup: CDR1 SNHLY, CDR2 FYNNEI. The CDR3 has 14 residues. The specimen was unsorted PBMCs, collected 1.5 years after starting antiretroviral therapy. The sequence was obtained from a man aged 25 to 40 with HIV. The chain has TRBV2 and TRBJ1-5; unclear D gene. CDR3 protein: CASSERGRNQPQHF. The CDR3, as DNA: TGTGCCAGCAGTGAGCGGGGTCGCAATCAGCCCCAGCATTTT.